The next 20 T cell receptor beta chains were all read from a single sample in a study of cytomegalovirus exposure and HLA in healthy donors. PCR primers comprised 60 Vbeta and 13 Jbeta primers. Assay: immunoSEQ multiplex PCR; the TCRdb copy retains only in-frame clones and omits some. The sample holds some 91,000 clones, 65% to 85% seen once. The sequenced sample was PBMCs. The receptor source for this set is a man aged 35 to 55 in good health and CMV-seronegative.

The table lists this clone with a few counts. This chain connects TRBV7-8 to TRBJ2-6; D is unclear. Germline-derived CDR1 and CDR2 are SGHVS and FQNEAQ. CDR3 length equals 17 residues. Between the trimmed V and J ends, which lost 4 bases and 2 bases, there was a span of 15 bases. CDR3 bases: TGTGCCAGCAGCTCCCTAGTACAATCAGCTGGGGCCAACGTCCTGACTTTC. This translates into CASSSLVQSAGANVLTF.

This clone was observed a handful of times. J is TRBJ1-3 and V is TRBV6-6; 10 bases map to TRBD1. The CDR3 has 16 residues. Germline assignment: CDR1 MNHNY and CDR2 SVGAGI (reference sequence). The junction had 3 bases not matched to a gene; V was cut back by 0 bases and J by 4 bases. The CDR3: CASSYSTGGQGNTIYF. CDR3 coding DNA: TGTGCCAGCAGTTACTCGACAGGGGGCCAAGGAAACACCATATATTTT.

This rearrangement joins TRBV30 to TRBJ2-1; 7 bases map to TRBD2. CDR3 size: 15 residues. Germline V gives CDR1 GTSNPN, CDR2 SVGIG (reference sequence). V lost 5 bases and J lost 2; bases outside the gene matches: 9. CDR3 sequence (DNA): TGTGCCTGGGGAACCCCAGCGGGACCCTACAATGAGCAGTTCTTC. Amino acid sequence: CAWGTPAGPYNEQFF. The variable domain in full, with the rest retrieved from reference TRBV30 and TRBJ2-1, is SQTIHQWPATLVQPVGSPLSLECTVEGTSNPNLYWYRQAAGRGLQLLFYSVGIGQISSEVPQNLSASRPQDRQFILSSKKLLLSDSGFYLCAWGTPAGPYNEQFFGPGTRLTVL.

The chain employs TRBV11-2 and TRBJ2-7; TRBD2 agrees at 10 bases. V was pared by 8 bases and J by 0 bases, with 19 bases of the junction left unmatched. Looked up from germline, CDR1 is SGHAT and CDR2 is FQNNGV. CDR3 length: 19 amino acids. The CDR3 loop is CASGSGLAASTFYSYEQYF. The CDR3 nucleotides are TGTGCCAGCGGCTCAGGACTAGCGGCCTCAACTTTTTACTCCTACGAGCAGTACTTC.

V is TRBV15 and J is TRBJ2-1; 11 bases line up with TRBD2. The trim removed 1 base at V and 0 bases at J, leaving 11 bases unmatched. From germline, CDR1 is LNHNV and CDR2 YYDKDF (reference sequence). CDR3 length equals 20 residues. CDR3 loop: CATSRVTTSGSMGSYNEQFF. CDR3 nucleotides: TGTGCCACCAGCAGAGTAACAACTAGCGGGAGTATGGGCTCCTACAATGAGCAGTTCTTC.

DNA of the CDR3: TGTGCCAGCAGCTTATCGACGAGACAGGGGTCTGGCTACACCTTC. It yields the protein CASSLSTRQGSGYTF. V is TRBV7-9 and J is TRBJ1-2; the match to TRBD1 covers 8 bases. The junction had 9 bases not matched to a gene; V was cut back by 2 bases and J by 7 bases. The CDR3 is 15 amino acids. Germline CDR1 SEHNR, CDR2 FQNEAQ (reference sequence).

The CDR3 region has the DNA TGTGCCAGCAGTTTGCAGGGCAGGGCGATCTACGAGCAGTACTTC. Encoded protein: CASSLQGRAIYEQYF. The chain is built from TRBV6-5 and TRBJ2-7, with D perhaps TRBD1 (5 bases). The V and J ends lost 4 bases and 3 bases respectively, with 16 bases between them. Germline assignment: CDR1 MNHEY and CDR2 SVGAGI. The CDR3 loop spans 15 amino acids.

The rearrangement links TRBV15 to TRBJ2-7; 9 bases map to TRBD2. The germline V gene has CDR1 LNHNV and CDR2 YYDKDF (reference sequence). The CDR3 covers 16 residues. V dropped 0 bases and J dropped 1; count of bases not matched to a gene: 4. DNA of the CDR3: TGTGCCACCAGCAGAGATCCGGGACTAGCTTCCTACGAGCAGTACTTC. Residues: CATSRDPGLASYEQYF.

The chain uses TRBV30 and TRBJ1-6, with D perhaps TRBD1 (5 bases). The germline V and J ends were trimmed by 3 bases and 0 bases, with 12 bases remaining between them. This CDR3 is built from 16 residues. The germline V gene has CDR1 GTSNPN and CDR2 SVGIG (reference sequence). CDR3 coding DNA: TGTGCCTGGAGAAAAGGGGCCAGCTCCTATAATTCACCCCTCCACTTT. It translates to CAWRKGASSYNSPLHF. Together with reference TRBV30 and TRBJ1-6, the CDR3 gives the full variable domain: SQTIHQWPATLVQPVGSPLSLECTVEGTSNPNLYWYRQAAGRGLQLLFYSVGIGQISSEVPQNLSASRPQDRQFILSSKKLLLSDSGFYLCAWRKGASSYNSPLHFGNGTRLTVT.

The rearrangement joins TRBV14 to TRBJ2-7; 10 bases match TRBD2. This CDR3 has 14 amino acids. CDR1 is SGHDN and CDR2 is FVKESK in the germline V gene. V shed 6 bases, J shed 6 bases, and the junction held 8 bases outside the gene matches. CDR3 DNA: TGTGCCAGCAGAGAAGCGGGAGGGCCAACCGAGCAGTACTTC. It encodes CASREAGGPTEQYF.

This sequence joins TRBV5-6 and TRBJ2-7, with D maybe TRBD1 (6 bases). The V and J ends lost 2 bases and 4 bases respectively, with 10 bases between them. The length of the CDR3 is 13 residues. Germline-derived CDR1 and CDR2 are SGHDT and YYEEEE. CDR3 residues: CASSFSGQYEQYF. CDR3 sequence (DNA): TGTGCCAGCAGCTTTTCCGGACAGTACGAGCAGTACTTC.

This clone was observed a few times. The chain uses TRBV6-1 and TRBJ1-1; D is unclear. This CDR3 spans 13 amino acids. Trimming stripped 5 bases from V and 1 base from J, with 8 bases between. Germline CDR1 MNHNS, CDR2 SASEGT. CDR3 sequence: CASSPRGNTEAFF. In nucleotides, the CDR3 is TGTGCCAGCAGTCCCCGCGGGAACACTGAAGCTTTCTTT.

The chain carries TRBV19 and TRBJ1-6, with 7 bases fitting TRBD1. Trimming removed 5 bases from V and 6 bases from J; junction bases left unmatched: 4. The CDR3 contains 14 residues. CDR1 and CDR2 from the germline V gene are LNHDA and SQIVND (reference sequence). CDR3 bases: TGTGCCAGTAGTGCGCAGGGGGGTAATTCACCCCTCCACTTT. Its protein product is CASSAQGGNSPLHF.

V and J are TRBV9 and TRBJ1-1, with 7 bases lining up with TRBD1. In germline, CDR1 is SGDLS, CDR2 YYNGEE. This CDR3 has 15 amino acids. The J segment lost 1 base and the V segment lost 3 bases, leaving 6 bases of the junction unmatched. Here the CDR3 DNA reads TGTGCCAGCAGCGCCAGGGGACAGACGAACACTGAAGCTTTCTTT. Residues: CASSARGQTNTEAFF.

This clone was counted a few times. The chain uses TRBV6-1 and TRBJ2-7; 11 bases agree with TRBD2. The trim removed 3 bases at V and 5 bases at J, leaving 6 bases unmatched. The germline CDR1 and CDR2 sequences are MNHNS and SASEGT. The CDR3 is 15 residues long. CDR3 DNA sequence: TGTGCCAGCAGTGAGTCGACTAGCGGGGCCGACGAGCAGTACTTC. Translating it yields CASSESTSGADEQYF.

The genes are TRBV5-1 and TRBJ2-2, with 11 bases identical to TRBD1. The CDR3 has 16 residues. Germline lookup yields CDR1 SGHRS and CDR2 YFSETQ. The junction had 8 bases not matched to a gene; V was cut back by 4 bases and J by 6 bases. CDR3 DNA: TGCGCCAGCAGCGGAAAAGGGACAGGGGGTGCCGGGGAGCTGTTTTTT. Protein product: CASSGKGTGGAGELFF.

V gene TRBV20-1 combines with J gene TRBJ1-1; D is possibly TRBD1 (6 bases). V was trimmed by 6 bases and J by 6 bases, leaving 8 bases between them. The CDR3 is 10 amino acids. Germline-derived CDR1 and CDR2 are DFQATT and SNEGSKA (reference sequence). The CDR3 DNA follows: TGCAGTGCCAGGACAGCTGAAGCTTTCTTT. It yields the protein CSARTAEAFF.

The table lists this clone with a few counts. This chain links TRBV6-1 with TRBJ1-1; TRBD1 might be the D (6 bases). Trimming removed 6 bases at V and 4 bases at J, with 18 bases between. The CDR3 is 15 residues long. CDR1 and CDR2 (germline): MNHNS, SASEGT. The CDR3 nucleotides are TGTGCCAGCAGATACCGGGACACAAAAGGCACTGAAGCTTTCTTT. Translation: CASRYRDTKGTEAFF.

The chain uses TRBV25-1 and TRBJ2-3, with D hard to call. Between the trimmed V and J ends, which lost 2 bases and 5 bases, there was a span of 2 bases. This CDR3 is built from 11 residues. From germline, CDR1 is MGHDK and CDR2 SYGVNS. The CDR3 loop is CASSELDTQYF. Here the CDR3 DNA reads TGTGCCAGCAGTGAACTAGATACGCAGTATTTT. The whole variable domain, filled in from reference TRBV25-1 and TRBJ2-3, reads EADIYQTPRYLVIGTGKKITLECSQTMGHDKMYWYQQDPGMELHLIHYSYGVNSTEKGDLSSESTVSRIRTEHFPLTLESARPSHTSQYLCASSELDTQYFGPGTRLTVL.

This clone has just a few counts. The V gene is TRBV28, the J gene TRBJ1-4; 7 bases match TRBD1. This CDR3 has 12 amino acids. The V gene's germline CDR1 is MDHEN and CDR2 SYDVKM. V lost 7 bases to trimming and J lost 7 bases; unmatched junction nucleotides: 3. CDR3 nucleotide sequence: TGTGCCAGCACCTCAGGGGGTGAAAAACTGTTTTTT. Its translation is CASTSGGEKLFF.